Below are 23 T cell receptor beta chains sequenced from a single sample in a study of T cells in Graves' hyperthyroidism and ophthalmopathy. RNA transcripts yielded amplified TCR beta CDR3 regions. First-round RT-PCR with HTBI primers amplified the TCR CDR3 region. One entry per CDR3 protein, called by TCRdb with MiXCR from the multiplex PCR reads. This sample has 640,000 or so distinct CDR3 sequences, with approximately 15% found just once. The specimen was blood. These TCRs come from a woman younger than 35 with Graves' ophthalmopathy.

Details on this clonotype: A much larger clone lies one base from this, so it may be a read error. The chain is built from TRBV6-4 and TRBJ1-1; D may be TRBD1 (5 bases). There are 15 residues in the CDR3. Germline lookup yields CDR1 MRHNA and CDR2 SNTAGT. The CDR3 region is CAISDWGPINTEAFF. CDR3 DNA sequence: TGTGCCATCAGTGACTGGGGACCGATCAACACTGAAGCTTTCTTT.

This clonotype has at least ten counts. The chain links TRBV12-3 or TRBV12-4 to TRBJ1-4; the match to TRBD1 covers 9 bases. V shed 5 bases and J 11 bases; nucleotides not matched to a gene: 6. CDR3 length: 13 amino acids. CDR3 in DNA: TGTGCCAGCAGTCCACAGGGGGCGCAGAAACTGTTTTTT. This encodes CASSPQGAQKLFF.

As concerns this clonotype: A much bigger clone sits one base away, suggesting this may be a read error. CDR3 bases: TGTGCCAGCAGCGGCGACAGGGGCTCCTACAATGAGCAGTTCTTC. It yields the protein CASSGDRGSYNEQFF. This chain connects TRBV2 to TRBJ2-1, with TRBD1 matching over 8 bases. The CDR3 runs 15 residues. CDR1 is SNHLY, CDR2 FYNNEI, per germline. V shed 6 bases, J shed 0 bases, and the junction held 4 bases outside the gene matches.

The table lists this clonotype with a few counts. V and J are TRBV28 and TRBJ1-2; 7 bases line up with TRBD1. The CDR3 has 12 residues. Germline V lookup: CDR1 MDHEN, CDR2 SYDVKM. Unmatched junction bases numbered 7, after V lost 7 bases and J lost 8 bases. CDR3 nucleotide sequence: TGTGCCAGCACTGACAGGGTATTCGGCTACACCTTC. Its translation is CASTDRVFGYTF.

This clonotype came up many times. J is TRBJ2-3 and V is TRBV11-2; no definite D call. CDR1 is SGHAT, CDR2 FQNNGV, per germline. This CDR3 has 15 residues. V lost 2 bases to trimming and J lost 2 bases, with 11 bases between them. CDR3 region: CASSLTSVPTDTQYF. Written as DNA, the CDR3 is TGTGCCAGCAGCTTAACGTCCGTCCCCACAGATACGCAGTATTTT.

The chain is built from TRBV20-1 and TRBJ1-4; D uncertain. The germline V gene encodes CDR1 DFQATT and CDR2 SNEGSKA (reference sequence). The CDR3 is 16 amino acids. Trimming pared 2 bases from V and 0 bases from J, leaving 13 bases between. CDR3 sequence reads: CSARSWAEPTNEKLFF. In nucleotides, the CDR3 is TGCAGTGCTAGAAGTTGGGCGGAACCAACTAATGAAAAACTGTTTTTT.

The chain employs TRBV4-1 and TRBJ1-1; possible D gene TRBD1, 6 bases. The CDR3 has 15 amino acids. Germline V lookup: CDR1 MGHRA, CDR2 YSYEKL. Trimming removed 1 base at V and 2 bases at J, with 11 bases between. The CDR3 DNA follows: TGCGCCAGCAGCCAAGTAAACAGGGAAAACACTGAAGCTTTCTTT. It encodes CASSQVNRENTEAFF.

Comment on this clonotype: Germline and junction disagree at one end, which may indicate a read error. DNA for the CDR3: TGCGGCGTTGAGGGCAGGCCGGCTGAGCAGTTCTTC. Its protein is CGVEGRPAEQFF. The chain joins TRBV29-1 to TRBJ2-1; D possibly corresponds to TRBD2 (5 bases). Per the germline V gene, CDR1 is SQVTM and CDR2 is ANQGSEA. CDR3 size: 12 residues.

This clonotype was seen a few times. This sequence joins TRBV6-8 and TRBJ2-7, with TRBD2 matching 14 bases. The CDR3 is made up of 18 amino acids. V shed 0 bases and J 5 bases; nucleotides not matched to a gene: 9. Per the germline V gene, CDR1 is MNHGY and CDR2 is SAAAGT. The CDR3 sequence is CASSYSPQTSGRVDEQYF. The CDR3 DNA follows: TGTGCCAGCAGTTACTCGCCGCAGACTAGCGGGAGGGTCGACGAGCAGTACTTC.

This clonotype was observed at least ten times. The V call is TRBV24-1, the J call TRBJ2-7, with D possibly matching TRBD2 (5 bases). Trimming stripped 4 bases from V and 2 bases from J, with 14 bases between. Germline-derived CDR1 and CDR2 are KGHDR and SFDVKD. The CDR3 contains 15 residues. The CDR3 protein is CATSDPGRGTYEQYF. DNA for the CDR3: TGTGCCACCAGTGACCCCGGACGGGGAACCTACGAGCAGTACTTC.

This clonotype was counted at least ten times. The chain is built from TRBV7-9 and TRBJ1-2, with D perhaps matching TRBD1 (6 bases). CDR1 SEHNR and CDR2 FQNEAQ come from the germline V gene (reference sequence). V lost 5 bases, J lost 6 bases, and 16 bases lay in between. The CDR3 sequence is 14 residues long. The CDR3 sequence is CASSATGSIDGYTF. The CDR3 nucleotides read TGTGCCAGCAGCGCAACAGGGTCAATAGATGGCTACACCTTC.

This clonotype came up a few times. J is TRBJ2-7 and V is TRBV6-5; D possibly corresponds to TRBD1 (5 bases). This CDR3 contains 15 residues. The ends were cut back, 0 bases at V and 3 bases at J, with 12 bases in the middle. Germline V CDR1 and CDR2: MNHEY, SVGAGI. The CDR3 DNA reads as TGTGCCAGCAGTTACTCGAGGAGACAGCTCTACGAGCAGTACTTC. This gives the protein CASSYSRRQLYEQYF.

This clonotype came up many times. The rearrangement uses TRBV6-1 and TRBJ2-1; 10 nucleotides match TRBD2. The CDR3 is 19 residues long. CDR1 is MNHNS, CDR2 SASEGT, per germline. Losses at the gene ends were 8 bases for V and 5 bases for J; bases not matched to a gene: 21. The CDR3 DNA reads as TGTGCCAGCCGCTTGTCCCCGCTCGGGAGCGGGAGGGTTAACAATGAGCAGTTCTTC. This gives the protein CASRLSPLGSGRVNNEQFF.

This clonotype was observed at least ten times. The gene calls are TRBV3-1 and TRBJ2-7; 7 bases match TRBD2. This CDR3 spans 14 amino acids. CDR1 and CDR2 (germline): LGHDT, YNNKEL (reference sequence). V was clipped by 0 bases and J by 3 bases; unmatched bases: 2. CDR3 coding DNA: TGTGCCAGCAGCCAAGACGGGGGGAACTACGAGCAGTACTTC. Translating gives CASSQDGGNYEQYF.

A word on this clonotype: The junction shows a germline mismatch at one end, possibly a read error. The rearrangement joins TRBV19 to TRBJ2-7; 11 bases line up with TRBD1. Germline loops: CDR1 LNHDA, CDR2 SQIVND (reference sequence). This CDR3 is built from 15 residues. CDR3 region: CACSMRTGGRNEQYF. The DNA for the CDR3 is TGTGCCTGTAGTATGAGGACAGGGGGCAGGAACGAGCAGTACTTC.

This clonotype has a handful of counts. CDR3 bases: TGCAGCGTTGAGTGGGCCTCTGGAAACACCATATATTTT. Its protein product is CSVEWASGNTIYF. This chain joins TRBV29-1 and TRBJ1-3; D unresolved. V lost 3 bases to trimming and J lost 0 bases, with 6 bases between them. CDR1 is SQVTM, CDR2 ANQGSEA, per germline. The CDR3 has 13 amino acids.

Remarks on this clonotype: A much larger clone differs from this one at a single base, so this may be a read error. The chain combines TRBV30 with TRBJ1-2, with D unresolved. The CDR3 runs to 10 residues. V lost 2 bases and J lost 2, with 0 bases in between. Germline CDR1 is GTSNPN and CDR2 is SVGIG (reference sequence). The DNA for the CDR3 is TGTGCCTGGAGTAACTATGGCTACACCTTC. Translating gives CAWSNYGYTF.

The sample holds many counts of this clonotype. The chain links TRBV6-5 to TRBJ1-1; TRBD1 matches at 7 bases. Looked up from germline, CDR1 is MNHEY and CDR2 is SVGAGI. The CDR3 covers 14 residues. The junction had 4 bases not matched to a gene; V was cut back by 5 bases and J by 1 base. The CDR3 protein is CASSKRTGNTEAFF. The CDR3 DNA reads as TGTGCCAGCAGTAAACGGACAGGGAACACTGAAGCTTTCTTT.

This clonotype was observed a few times. V and J are TRBV19 and TRBJ1-5, with D tentatively TRBD1 (5 bases). CDR3 length: 14 amino acids. CDR1 is LNHDA, CDR2 SQIVND, per germline (reference sequence). V was pared by 3 bases and J by 7 bases, with 13 bases between. The CDR3 bases are TGTGCCAGTAGTATTGCGAGGGGTGGCCAGCCCCAGCATTTT. It specifies CASSIARGGQPQHF.

The chain links TRBV7-9 to TRBJ1-1; 8 bases fit TRBD1. This CDR3 region has 15 residues. Trimming cost V 0 bases and J 8 bases; bases outside gene matches: 8. Looked up from germline, CDR1 is SEHNR and CDR2 is FQNEAQ (reference sequence). DNA for the CDR3: TGTGCCAGCAGCTTAGCGGTAGGACAGGGAGAAGAAGCTTTCTTT. Translation gives CASSLAVGQGEEAFF. The whole variable domain, remainder taken from reference TRBV7-9 and TRBJ1-1, is DTGVSQNPRHKITKRGQNVTFRCDPISEHNRLYWYRQTLGQGPEFLTYFQNEAQLEKSRLLSDRFSAERPKGSFSTLEIQRTEQGDSAMYLCASSLAVGQGEEAFFGQGTRLTVV.

This clonotype was detected many times. The chain joins TRBV3-1 to TRBJ1-3; no definite D call. Trimming took off 1 base at V and 4 bases at J, with 5 bases between the two ends. This CDR3 has 13 residues. Germline V gene lookup returns CDR1 LGHDT and CDR2 YNNKEL (reference sequence). DNA for the CDR3: TGTGCCAGCAGCCAAGGGTCCGGAAACACCATATATTTT. Its protein is CASSQGSGNTIYF.

This clonotype was recorded many times. This sequence joins TRBV2 and TRBJ1-5, with 7 bases aligning to TRBD1. The trim removed 4 bases at V and 7 bases at J, leaving 7 bases unmatched. Germline V gene lookup returns CDR1 SNHLY and CDR2 FYNNEI. This CDR3 is 14 amino acids long. The CDR3 is CASSGDREGQPQHF. The CDR3 bases are TGTGCCAGCAGTGGTGACAGGGAGGGGCAGCCCCAGCATTTT.

This clonotype was counted at least ten times. The CDR3: CAWKRLAGSTDTQYF. The CDR3 DNA reads TGTGCCTGGAAGAGGCTAGCGGGTAGCACAGATACGCAGTATTTT. The chain carries TRBV30 and TRBJ2-3, with 8 bases lining up with TRBD2. V was clipped by 4 bases and J by 0 bases; unmatched bases: 6. Germline CDR1 GTSNPN, CDR2 SVGIG (reference sequence). CDR3 length: 15 amino acids.